This T cell receptor (beta chain) was documented in a study of blood T cell repertoires in COVID-19. Germline V gene sequence: CDR1 MNHEY, CDR2 SVGAGI. Trimming at V came to 2 bases and at J to 5 bases, leaving 7 bases not matched to a gene. The CDR3 has 15 residues. The protocol was immunoSEQ multiplex PCR, while the TCRdb copy is restricted to in-frame clones and leaves out a portion. The data show 55,000 to 65,000 clones, around 81% seen once. The chain employs TRBV6-5 and TRBJ1-1, with 8 bases lining up with TRBD1. The sample comprised peripheral blood. This TCR derives from a woman of 80 years or more with acute or convalescent COVID-19. The CDR3 coding sequence is TGTGCCAGCAGTTACACGACAGGGGAAGAAACTGAAGCTTTCTTT. This gives the protein CASSYTTGEETEAFF.